These T cell receptor beta chains were read from a single sample in a study of cytomegalovirus exposure and HLA in healthy donors. Sequencing was performed with immunoSEQ multiplex PCR; in TCRdb, only in-frame clones are kept and a portion is missing. The data hold about 160,000 clones, with less than 90% observed a single time. Sequences were obtained from PBMCs. Receptor source: a woman in her twenties or thirties in good health and CMV-seronegative. The CDR3 runs from the conserved cysteine through the conserved F or W. Each record gives: D gene, V gene, J gene, clone size, CDR3 protein, CDR3 DNA. D genes are given only for firm matches. Clone sizes are given selectively: once, few, many, or a class where the clone is expanded.

d_gene: NA; v_gene: TRBV5-1; j_gene: TRBJ1-1; abundance: NA; CDR3aa: CASSPQGGNTEAFF; CDR3nt: TGCGCCAGCAGCCCACAGGGAGGGAACACTGAAGCTTTCTTT
d_gene: NA; v_gene: TRBV6-5; j_gene: TRBJ2-3; abundance: NA; CDR3aa: CASSSGGNPDTQYF; CDR3nt: TGTGCCAGCAGTTCGGGCGGGAACCCAGATACGCAGTATTTT
d_gene: TRBD1; v_gene: TRBV27; j_gene: TRBJ1-1; abundance: NA; CDR3aa: CASSDRGRRDTEAFF; CDR3nt: TGTGCCAGCAGCGACAGGGGGCGGAGGGACACTGAAGCTTTCTTT
d_gene: NA; v_gene: TRBV19; j_gene: TRBJ2-3; abundance: NA; CDR3aa: CASGDSRGTDTQYF; CDR3nt: TGTGCCAGTGGGGACTCAAGGGGCACAGATACGCAGTATTTT
d_gene: NA; v_gene: TRBV7-2; j_gene: TRBJ1-1; abundance: NA; CDR3aa: CASSLQSRQTEAFF; CDR3nt: TGTGCCAGCAGCCTACAAAGTCGACAGACCGAAGCTTTCTTT
d_gene: TRBD2; v_gene: TRBV30; j_gene: TRBJ2-1; abundance: NA; CDR3aa: CAWSAPTSGSYNEQFF; CDR3nt: TGTGCCTGGAGTGCACCAACTAGCGGGAGCTACAATGAGCAGTTCTTC
d_gene: TRBD1; v_gene: TRBV7-8; j_gene: TRBJ2-6; abundance: NA; CDR3aa: CASSLEAPGGPGANVLTF; CDR3nt: TGTGCCAGCAGCTTAGAAGCGCCAGGGGGTCCTGGGGCCAACGTCCTGACTTTC
d_gene: NA; v_gene: TRBV27; j_gene: TRBJ2-6; abundance: NA; CDR3aa: CASSKDSSGANVLTF; CDR3nt: TGTGCCAGCAGTAAGGACAGTTCTGGGGCCAACGTCCTGACTTTC
d_gene: NA; v_gene: TRBV27; j_gene: TRBJ1-2; abundance: NA; CDR3aa: CASSPSGYGYTF; CDR3nt: TGTGCCAGCAGTCCCTCGGGCTATGGCTACACCTTC
d_gene: TRBD2; v_gene: TRBV4-2; j_gene: TRBJ2-1; abundance: NA; CDR3aa: CASSQGLAEFGEQFF; CDR3nt: TGTGCCAGCAGCCAAGGACTAGCAGAATTTGGTGAGCAGTTCTTC
d_gene: TRBD1; v_gene: TRBV5-6; j_gene: TRBJ1-1; abundance: NA; CDR3aa: CASSLVQGSYTEAFF; CDR3nt: TGTGCCAGCAGCTTGGTACAGGGGTCTTACACTGAAGCTTTCTTT
d_gene: TRBD2; v_gene: TRBV7-9; j_gene: TRBJ2-7; abundance: few; CDR3aa: CASSSVGAGVYEQYF; CDR3nt: TGTGCCAGCAGCTCGGTAGGGGCGGGGGTCTACGAGCAGTACTTC
d_gene: NA; v_gene: TRBV27; j_gene: TRBJ2-7; abundance: NA; CDR3aa: CATSWGYEQYF; CDR3nt: TGTGCTACAAGTTGGGGCTACGAGCAGTACTTC
d_gene: NA; v_gene: TRBV7-9; j_gene: TRBJ1-2; abundance: NA; CDR3aa: CASSLWDAANYGYTF; CDR3nt: TGTGCCAGCAGCTTATGGGACGCCGCGAACTATGGCTACACCTTC
d_gene: NA; v_gene: TRBV7-9; j_gene: TRBJ1-3; abundance: NA; CDR3aa: CASSSTTDGVSGNTIYF; CDR3nt: TGTGCCAGCAGTTCAACTACTGACGGAGTCTCTGGAAACACCATATATTTT
d_gene: NA; v_gene: TRBV11-2; j_gene: TRBJ1-1; abundance: NA; CDR3aa: CASSLGGGDTEAFF; CDR3nt: TGTGCCAGCAGCTTAGGTGGAGGGGATACTGAAGCTTTCTTT
d_gene: NA; v_gene: TRBV9; j_gene: TRBJ1-5; abundance: NA; CDR3aa: CASSGSGLIRPQHF; CDR3nt: TGTGCCAGCAGCGGGTCCGGCCTCATCCGACCCCAGCATTTT
d_gene: NA; v_gene: TRBV18; j_gene: TRBJ1-1; abundance: NA; CDR3aa: CASSPPGGSNTEAFF; CDR3nt: TGTGCCAGCTCACCACCGGGTGGGTCGAACACTGAAGCTTTCTTT
d_gene: NA; v_gene: TRBV7-3; j_gene: TRBJ2-1; abundance: NA; CDR3aa: CASSLSPQREQFF; CDR3nt: TGTGCCAGCAGCTTAAGCCCCCAGCGGGAGCAGTTCTTC
d_gene: TRBD1; v_gene: TRBV19; j_gene: TRBJ1-5; abundance: NA; CDR3aa: CASSVTGGGQPQHF; CDR3nt: TGTGCCAGTAGTGTCACAGGGGGAGGTCAGCCCCAGCATTTT
d_gene: NA; v_gene: TRBV29-1; j_gene: TRBJ1-2; abundance: NA; CDR3aa: CSVVAGDVLRYGYTF; CDR3nt: TGCAGCGTTGTAGCAGGGGACGTACTTCGGTATGGCTACACCTTC
d_gene: NA; v_gene: TRBV7-2; j_gene: TRBJ2-7; abundance: NA; CDR3aa: CASSLDVSFVSYEQYF; CDR3nt: TGTGCCAGCAGCTTAGATGTGAGCTTTGTCTCCTACGAGCAGTACTTC
d_gene: NA; v_gene: TRBV30; j_gene: TRBJ2-1; abundance: NA; CDR3aa: CAWNIRGIYNEQFF; CDR3nt: TGTGCCTGGAACATTAGGGGTATATACAATGAGCAGTTCTTC
d_gene: NA; v_gene: TRBV5-6; j_gene: TRBJ2-3; abundance: NA; CDR3aa: CASSKVGRRTDTQYF; CDR3nt: TGTGCCAGCAGTAAAGTCGGTCGAAGGACAGATACGCAGTATTTT
d_gene: TRBD2; v_gene: TRBV11-2; j_gene: TRBJ2-7; abundance: NA; CDR3aa: CASSFGLVYEQYF; CDR3nt: TGTGCCAGCAGCTTCGGACTAGTCTACGAGCAGTACTTC
d_gene: TRBD2; v_gene: TRBV2; j_gene: TRBJ2-1; abundance: few; CDR3aa: CASTRLAGRNEQFF; CDR3nt: TGTGCCAGCACCAGACTAGCGGGCCGCAATGAGCAGTTCTTC
d_gene: TRBD1; v_gene: TRBV7-9; j_gene: TRBJ1-2; abundance: few; CDR3aa: CASSELQGALLYGYTF; CDR3nt: TGTGCCAGCAGCGAACTTCAGGGGGCGTTGCTCTATGGCTACACCTTC
d_gene: NA; v_gene: TRBV5-1; j_gene: TRBJ1-1; abundance: NA; CDR3aa: CASSSGLLPNTEAFF; CDR3nt: TGCGCCAGCAGCTCAGGGCTGCTTCCGAACACTGAAGCTTTCTTT
d_gene: TRBD2; v_gene: TRBV30; j_gene: TRBJ2-7; abundance: few; CDR3aa: CAWRSGTSGRPYEQYF; CDR3nt: TGTGCCTGGAGATCGGGGACTAGCGGGAGGCCTTACGAGCAGTACTTC
d_gene: NA; v_gene: TRBV27; j_gene: TRBJ1-2; abundance: NA; CDR3aa: CASSLQGRGSNYGYTF; CDR3nt: TGTGCCAGCAGTTTACAAGGGAGGGGATCTAACTATGGCTACACCTTC
d_gene: TRBD2; v_gene: TRBV4-1; j_gene: TRBJ2-7; abundance: NA; CDR3aa: CASSQDSAGLAYEQYF; CDR3nt: TGCGCCAGCAGCCAAGATTCAGCGGGACTAGCCTACGAGCAGTACTTC
d_gene: TRBD2; v_gene: TRBV5-6; j_gene: TRBJ2-7; abundance: NA; CDR3aa: CASSLLVMSGSSYEQYF; CDR3nt: TGTGCCAGCAGCTTGTTAGTCATGAGCGGGAGCTCCTACGAGCAGTACTTC
d_gene: TRBD1; v_gene: TRBV28; j_gene: TRBJ1-5; abundance: NA; CDR3aa: CASRDRVAGGPQHF; CDR3nt: TGTGCCAGCAGGGACAGGGTGGCTGGGGGGCCCCAGCATTTT
d_gene: NA; v_gene: TRBV2; j_gene: TRBJ2-1; abundance: NA; CDR3aa: CASSADPAVHNEQFF; CDR3nt: TGTGCCAGCAGTGCTGACCCCGCGGTCCACAATGAGCAGTTCTTC
d_gene: TRBD1; v_gene: TRBV7-4; j_gene: TRBJ1-5; abundance: NA; CDR3aa: CASSFGTGCPLVKNQPQHF; CDR3nt: TGTGCCAGCAGCTTTGGGACAGGGTGTCCGTTGGTAAAGAATCAGCCCCAGCATTTT
d_gene: NA; v_gene: TRBV2; j_gene: TRBJ2-3; abundance: NA; CDR3aa: CASPSESSTDTQYF; CDR3nt: TGTGCCAGCCCGTCCGAGTCTAGCACAGATACGCAGTATTTT
d_gene: NA; v_gene: TRBV18; j_gene: TRBJ2-7; abundance: NA; CDR3aa: CASFPDTNPYEQYF; CDR3nt: TGTGCCAGCTTCCCGGATACTAACCCCTACGAGCAGTACTTC